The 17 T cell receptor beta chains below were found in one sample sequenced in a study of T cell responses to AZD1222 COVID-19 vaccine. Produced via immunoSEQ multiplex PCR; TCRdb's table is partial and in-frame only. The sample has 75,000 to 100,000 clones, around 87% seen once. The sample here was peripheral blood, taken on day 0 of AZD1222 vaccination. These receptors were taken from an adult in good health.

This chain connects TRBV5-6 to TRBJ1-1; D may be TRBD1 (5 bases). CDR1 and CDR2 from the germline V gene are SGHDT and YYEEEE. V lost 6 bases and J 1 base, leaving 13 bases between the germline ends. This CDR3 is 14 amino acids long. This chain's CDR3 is CASIGDAENTEAFF. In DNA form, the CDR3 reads TGTGCCAGCATAGGGGACGCTGAGAACACTGAAGCTTTCTTT.

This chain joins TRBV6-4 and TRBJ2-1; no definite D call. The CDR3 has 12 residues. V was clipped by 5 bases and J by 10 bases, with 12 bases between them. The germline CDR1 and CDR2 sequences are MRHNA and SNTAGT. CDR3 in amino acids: CASSPGGREQFF. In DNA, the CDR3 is TGTGCCAGCAGTCCTGGCGGACGAGAGCAGTTCTTC.

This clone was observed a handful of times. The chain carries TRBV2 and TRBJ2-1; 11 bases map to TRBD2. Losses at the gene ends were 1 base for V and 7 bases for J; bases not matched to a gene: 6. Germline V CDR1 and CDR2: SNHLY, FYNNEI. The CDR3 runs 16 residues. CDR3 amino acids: CASSEGLAGGPNEQFF. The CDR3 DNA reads TGTGCCAGCAGTGAAGGTCTAGCGGGAGGCCCTAATGAGCAGTTCTTC.

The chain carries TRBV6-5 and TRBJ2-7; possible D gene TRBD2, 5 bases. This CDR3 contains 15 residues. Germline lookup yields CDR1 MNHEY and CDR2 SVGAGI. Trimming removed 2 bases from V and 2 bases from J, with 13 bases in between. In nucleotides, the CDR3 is TGTGCCAGCAGTTACGAGAAGGCGGGCCCCTACGAGCAGTACTTC. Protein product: CASSYEKAGPYEQYF.

The CDR3 protein is CASSFQGNTEAFF. CDR3 nucleotides: TGTGCCAGCAGTTTTCAGGGGAACACTGAAGCTTTCTTT. The chain uses TRBV12-3 or TRBV12-4 and TRBJ1-1, with TRBD1 as a possible D gene (5 bases). Trimming took 3 bases from V and 1 from J, leaving 6 bases between them. This CDR3 region has 13 residues.

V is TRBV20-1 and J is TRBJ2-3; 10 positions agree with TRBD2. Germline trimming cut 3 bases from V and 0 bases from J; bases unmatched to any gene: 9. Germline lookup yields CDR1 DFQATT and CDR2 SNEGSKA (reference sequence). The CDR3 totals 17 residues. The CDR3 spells CSASILAGSLSTDTQYF. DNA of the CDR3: TGCAGTGCTAGTATACTAGCGGGATCTCTGAGCACAGATACGCAGTATTTT.

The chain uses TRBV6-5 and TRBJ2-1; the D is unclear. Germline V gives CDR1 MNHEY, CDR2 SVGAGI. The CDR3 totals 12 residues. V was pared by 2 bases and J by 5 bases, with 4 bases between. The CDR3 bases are TGTGCCAGCAGTTACACACACAATGAGCAGTTCTTC. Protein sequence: CASSYTHNEQFF.

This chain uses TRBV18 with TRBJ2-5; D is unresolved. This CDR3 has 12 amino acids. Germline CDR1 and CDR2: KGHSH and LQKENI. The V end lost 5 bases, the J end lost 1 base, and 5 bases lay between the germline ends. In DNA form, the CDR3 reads TGTGCCAGCTCAGGGGTCCAAGAGACCCAGTACTTC. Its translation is CASSGVQETQYF.

For the CDR3, the DNA is TGCGCCAGCAGCTTTAACACCGGTGATAATGAAAAACTGTTTTTT. Its translation is CASSFNTGDNEKLFF. This chain connects TRBV5-1 to TRBJ1-4; no definite D call. The V end was cut by 2 bases, the J end by 4 bases, with 12 bases between. This CDR3 region has 15 residues. Germline V CDR1 and CDR2: SGHRS, YFSETQ.

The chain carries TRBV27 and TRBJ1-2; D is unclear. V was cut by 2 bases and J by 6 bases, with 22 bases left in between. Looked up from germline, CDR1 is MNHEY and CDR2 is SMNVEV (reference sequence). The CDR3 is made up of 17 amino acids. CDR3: CASSLNPGAVRRDGYTF. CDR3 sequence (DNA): TGTGCCAGCAGTTTAAATCCGGGAGCAGTTCGTCGGGATGGCTACACCTTC.

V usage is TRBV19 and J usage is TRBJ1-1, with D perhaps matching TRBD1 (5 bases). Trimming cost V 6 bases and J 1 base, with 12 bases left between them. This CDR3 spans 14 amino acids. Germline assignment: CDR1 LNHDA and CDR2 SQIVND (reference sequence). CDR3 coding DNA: TGTGCCAGTAGAAGGGGAGACAGGAACACTGAAGCTTTCTTT. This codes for CASRRGDRNTEAFF.

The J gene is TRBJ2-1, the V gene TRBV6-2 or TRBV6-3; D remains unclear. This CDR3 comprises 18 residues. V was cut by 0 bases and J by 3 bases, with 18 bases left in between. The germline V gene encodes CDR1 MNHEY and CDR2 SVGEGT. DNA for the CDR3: TGTGCCAGCAGTTACTCGGAACTCTACCAAAATAACTACAATGAGCAGTTCTTC. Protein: CASSYSELYQNNYNEQFF.

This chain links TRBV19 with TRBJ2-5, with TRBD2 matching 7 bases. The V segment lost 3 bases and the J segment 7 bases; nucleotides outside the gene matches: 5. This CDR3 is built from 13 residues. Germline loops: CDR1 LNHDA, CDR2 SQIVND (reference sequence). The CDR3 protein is CASSIQGRGTQYF. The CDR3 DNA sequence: TGTGCCAGTAGTATTCAAGGGAGGGGGACCCAGTACTTC.

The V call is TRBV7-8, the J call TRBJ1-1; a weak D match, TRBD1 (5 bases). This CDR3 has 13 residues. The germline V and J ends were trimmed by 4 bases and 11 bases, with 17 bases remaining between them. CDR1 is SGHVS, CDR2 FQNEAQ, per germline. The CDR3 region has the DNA TGTGCCAGCAGCTACCTCAAGCAGGGTACGGCTTTCTTT. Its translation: CASSYLKQGTAFF. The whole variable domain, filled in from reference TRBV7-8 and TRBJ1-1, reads GAGVSQSPRYKVAKRGQDVALRCDPISGHVSLFWYQQALGQGPEFLTYFQNEAQLDKSGLPSDRFFAERPEGSVSTLKIQRTQQEDSAVYLCASSYLKQGTAFFGQGTRLTVV.

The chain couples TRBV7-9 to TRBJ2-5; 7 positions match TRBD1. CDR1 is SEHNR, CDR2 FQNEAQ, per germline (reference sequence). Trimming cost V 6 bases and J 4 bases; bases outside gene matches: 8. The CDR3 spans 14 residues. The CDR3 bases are TGTGCCAGCAGATCGAACAGGGGACGAGAGACCCAGTACTTC. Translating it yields CASRSNRGRETQYF.

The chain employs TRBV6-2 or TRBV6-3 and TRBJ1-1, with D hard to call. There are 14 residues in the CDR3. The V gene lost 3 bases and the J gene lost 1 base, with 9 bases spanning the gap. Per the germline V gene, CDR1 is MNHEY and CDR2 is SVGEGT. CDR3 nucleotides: TGTGCCAGCAGTTATCAAACTCAGAACACTGAAGCTTTCTTT. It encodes CASSYQTQNTEAFF.

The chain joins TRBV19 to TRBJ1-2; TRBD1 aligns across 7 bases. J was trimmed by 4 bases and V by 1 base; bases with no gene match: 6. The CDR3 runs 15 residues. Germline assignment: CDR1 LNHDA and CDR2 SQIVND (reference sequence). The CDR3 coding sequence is TGTGCCAGTAGTATAGTGTCTTCAGGGGGCTATGGCTACACCTTC. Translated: CASSIVSSGGYGYTF.